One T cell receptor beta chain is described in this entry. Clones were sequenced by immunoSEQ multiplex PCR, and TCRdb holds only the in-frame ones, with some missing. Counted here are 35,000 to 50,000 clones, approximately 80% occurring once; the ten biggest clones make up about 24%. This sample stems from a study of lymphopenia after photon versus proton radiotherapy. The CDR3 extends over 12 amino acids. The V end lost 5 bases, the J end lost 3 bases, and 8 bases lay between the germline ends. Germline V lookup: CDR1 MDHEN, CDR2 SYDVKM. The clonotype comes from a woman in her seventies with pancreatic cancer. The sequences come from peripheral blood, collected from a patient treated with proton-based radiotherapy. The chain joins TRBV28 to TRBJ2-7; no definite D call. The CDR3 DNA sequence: TGTGCCAGCAGTGTCCGAGTCTACGAGCAGTACTTC. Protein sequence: CASSVRVYEQYF.